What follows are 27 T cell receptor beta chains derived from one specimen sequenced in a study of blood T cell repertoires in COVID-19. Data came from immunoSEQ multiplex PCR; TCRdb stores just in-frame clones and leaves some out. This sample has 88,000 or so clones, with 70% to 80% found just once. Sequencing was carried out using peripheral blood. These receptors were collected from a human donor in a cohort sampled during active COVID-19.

The CDR3 DNA reads TGTGCCAGTTGCGACAGGGGCGTTCCGCCCCAGCATTTT. Encoded protein: CASCDRGVPPQHF. This rearrangement joins TRBV19 to TRBJ1-5; TRBD1 matches 8 bases. J lost 9 bases, V lost 8 bases, and 9 bases had no gene match. Germline CDR1 reads LNHDA; CDR2 reads SQIVND (reference sequence). This CDR3 spans 13 amino acids.

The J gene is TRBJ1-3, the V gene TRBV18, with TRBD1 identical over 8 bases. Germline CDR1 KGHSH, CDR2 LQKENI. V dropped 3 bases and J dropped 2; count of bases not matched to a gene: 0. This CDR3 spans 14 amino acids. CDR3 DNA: TGTGCCAGCTCACCGGACAGGGCTGGAAACACCATATATTTT. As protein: CASSPDRAGNTIYF.

CDR3 loop: CASSLGGQGYEQYF. CDR3 DNA sequence: TGTGCCAGCAGCTTAGGGGGACAGGGGTACGAGCAGTACTTC. This chain links TRBV7-9 with TRBJ2-7, with 10 nucleotides matching TRBD1. V dropped 1 base and J dropped 4; count of bases not matched to a gene: 1. Germline V lookup: CDR1 SEHNR, CDR2 FQNEAQ (reference sequence). The CDR3 sequence is 14 residues long.

The CDR3 region is CASSTQTGGRYEQYF. In nucleotides, the CDR3 is TGTGCCAGTAGTACCCAGACAGGGGGTCGCTACGAGCAGTACTTC. The chain is built from TRBV19 and TRBJ2-7; 9 bases match TRBD1. V was pared by 4 bases and J by 3 bases, with 7 bases of the junction left unmatched. From germline, CDR1 is LNHDA and CDR2 SQIVND (reference sequence). This CDR3 spans 15 amino acids.

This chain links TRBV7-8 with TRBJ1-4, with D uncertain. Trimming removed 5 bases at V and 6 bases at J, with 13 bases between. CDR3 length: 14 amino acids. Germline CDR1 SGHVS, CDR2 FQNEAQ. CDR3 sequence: CASSPGRADEKLFF. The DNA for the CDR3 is TGTGCCAGCAGCCCCGGGCGGGCGGATGAAAAACTGTTTTTT. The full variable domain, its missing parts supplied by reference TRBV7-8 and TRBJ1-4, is GAGVSQSPRYKVAKRGQDVALRCDPISGHVSLFWYQQALGQGPEFLTYFQNEAQLDKSGLPSDRFFAERPEGSVSTLKIQRTQQEDSAVYLCASSPGRADEKLFFGSGTQLSVL.

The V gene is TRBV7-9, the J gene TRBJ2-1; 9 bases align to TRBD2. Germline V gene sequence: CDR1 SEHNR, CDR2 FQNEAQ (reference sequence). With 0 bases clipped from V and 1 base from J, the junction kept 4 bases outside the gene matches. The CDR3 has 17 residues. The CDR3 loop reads CASSLAVSGRSYNEQFF. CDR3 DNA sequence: TGTGCCAGCAGCTTAGCCGTAAGCGGGAGGTCCTACAATGAGCAGTTCTTC.

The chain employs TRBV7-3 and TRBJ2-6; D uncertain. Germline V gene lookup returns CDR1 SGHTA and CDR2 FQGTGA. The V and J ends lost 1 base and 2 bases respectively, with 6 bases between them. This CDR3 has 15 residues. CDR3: CASSLSSAGANVLTF. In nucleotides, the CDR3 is TGTGCCAGCAGCTTAAGTAGTGCTGGGGCCAACGTCCTGACTTTC.

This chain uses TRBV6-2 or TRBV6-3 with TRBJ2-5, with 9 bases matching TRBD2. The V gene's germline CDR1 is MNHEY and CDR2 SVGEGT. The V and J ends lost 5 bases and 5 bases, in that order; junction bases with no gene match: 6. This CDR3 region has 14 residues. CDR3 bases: TGTGCCAGCAGTGGACTAGCGACGAGGGAGACCCAGTACTTC. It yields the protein CASSGLATRETQYF.

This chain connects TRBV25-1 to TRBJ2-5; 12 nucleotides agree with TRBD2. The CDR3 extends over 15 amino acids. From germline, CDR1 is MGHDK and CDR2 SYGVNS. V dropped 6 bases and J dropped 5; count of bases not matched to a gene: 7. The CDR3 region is CASSRLAGVGETQYF. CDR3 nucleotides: TGTGCCAGCAGCCGACTAGCGGGAGTGGGGGAGACCCAGTACTTC.

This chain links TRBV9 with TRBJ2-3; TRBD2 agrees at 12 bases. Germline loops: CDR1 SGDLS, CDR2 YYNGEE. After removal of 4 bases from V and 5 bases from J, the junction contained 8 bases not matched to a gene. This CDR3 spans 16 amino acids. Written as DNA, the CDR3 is TGTGCCAGCAGCACTCTAGCGGGAGGGATGGGAGATACGCAGTATTTT. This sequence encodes CASSTLAGGMGDTQYF.

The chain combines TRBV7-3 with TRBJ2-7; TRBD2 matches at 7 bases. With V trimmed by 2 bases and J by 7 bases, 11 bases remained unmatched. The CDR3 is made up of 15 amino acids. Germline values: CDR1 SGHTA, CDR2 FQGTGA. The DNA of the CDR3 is TGTGCCAGCAGCTTACTTAGCGCGGGGGTTGGAGAGCAGTACTTC. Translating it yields CASSLLSAGVGEQYF.

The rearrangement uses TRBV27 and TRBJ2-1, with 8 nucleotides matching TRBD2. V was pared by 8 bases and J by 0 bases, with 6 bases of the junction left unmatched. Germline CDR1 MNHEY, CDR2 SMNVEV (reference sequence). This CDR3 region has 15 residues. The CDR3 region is CASYRAGGSYNEQFF. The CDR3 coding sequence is TGTGCCAGCTACAGGGCGGGAGGCTCCTACAATGAGCAGTTCTTC.

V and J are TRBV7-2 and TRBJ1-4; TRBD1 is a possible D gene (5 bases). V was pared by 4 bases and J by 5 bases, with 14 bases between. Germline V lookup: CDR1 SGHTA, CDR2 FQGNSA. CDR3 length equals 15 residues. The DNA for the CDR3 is TGTGCCAGCAGCTCCAGGCGGGGGGGGAATGAAAAACTGTTTTTT. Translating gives CASSSRRGGNEKLFF. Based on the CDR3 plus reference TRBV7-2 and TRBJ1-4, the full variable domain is GAGVSQSPSNKVTEKGKDVELRCDPISGHTALYWYRQSLGQGLEFLIYFQGNSAPDKSGLPSDRFSAERTGGSVSTLTIQRTQQEDSAVYLCASSSRRGGNEKLFFGSGTQLSVL.

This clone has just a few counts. CDR3 region: CASSLMFSSTEAFF. In DNA form, the CDR3 reads TGTGCCAGCAGCTTAATGTTTTCGAGCACTGAAGCTTTCTTT. This chain joins TRBV7-6 and TRBJ1-1; D not resolved. The CDR3 consists of 14 residues. V dropped 2 bases and J dropped 4 bases, with 11 bases sitting between them. Per the germline V gene, CDR1 is SGHVS and CDR2 is FNYEAQ.

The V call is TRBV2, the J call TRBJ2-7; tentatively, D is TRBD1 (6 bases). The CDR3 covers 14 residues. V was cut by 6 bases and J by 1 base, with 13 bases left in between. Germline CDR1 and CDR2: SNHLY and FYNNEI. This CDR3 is CASSPGQLSYEQYF. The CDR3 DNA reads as TGTGCCAGCAGCCCCGGACAGCTATCCTACGAGCAGTACTTC.

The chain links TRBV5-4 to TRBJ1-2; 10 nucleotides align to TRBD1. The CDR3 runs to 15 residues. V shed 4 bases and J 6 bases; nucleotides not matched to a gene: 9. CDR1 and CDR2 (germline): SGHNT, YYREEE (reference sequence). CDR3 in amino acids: CASSPRDRGKNGYTF. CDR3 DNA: TGTGCCAGCAGCCCCCGGGACAGGGGAAAGAATGGCTACACCTTC.

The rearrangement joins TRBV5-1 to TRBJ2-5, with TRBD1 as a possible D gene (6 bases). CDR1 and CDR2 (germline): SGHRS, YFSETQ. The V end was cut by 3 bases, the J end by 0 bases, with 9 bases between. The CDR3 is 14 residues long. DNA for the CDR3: TGCGCCAGCAGCTATACAGGGAACCAAGAGACCCAGTACTTC. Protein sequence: CASSYTGNQETQYF.

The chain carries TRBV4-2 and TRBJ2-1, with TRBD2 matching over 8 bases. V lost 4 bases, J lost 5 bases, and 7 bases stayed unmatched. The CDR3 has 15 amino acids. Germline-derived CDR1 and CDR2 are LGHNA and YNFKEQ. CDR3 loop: CASSRGGLEDNEQFF. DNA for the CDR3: TGTGCCAGCAGCCGAGGGGGACTAGAGGACAATGAGCAGTTCTTC.

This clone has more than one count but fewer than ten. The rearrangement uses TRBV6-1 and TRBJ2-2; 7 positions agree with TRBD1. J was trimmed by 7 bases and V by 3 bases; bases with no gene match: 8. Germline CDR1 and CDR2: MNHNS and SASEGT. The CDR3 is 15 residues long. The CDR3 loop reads CASSESTGFGGELFF. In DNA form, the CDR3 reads TGTGCCAGCAGTGAGTCGACAGGGTTCGGCGGGGAGCTGTTTTTT.

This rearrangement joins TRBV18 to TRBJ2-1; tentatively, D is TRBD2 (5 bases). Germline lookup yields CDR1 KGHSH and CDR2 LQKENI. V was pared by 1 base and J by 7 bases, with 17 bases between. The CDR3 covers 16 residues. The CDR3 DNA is TGTGCCAGCTCACCACAAGTCCGAAGGACGGGGAATGAGCAGTTCTTC. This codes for CASSPQVRRTGNEQFF.

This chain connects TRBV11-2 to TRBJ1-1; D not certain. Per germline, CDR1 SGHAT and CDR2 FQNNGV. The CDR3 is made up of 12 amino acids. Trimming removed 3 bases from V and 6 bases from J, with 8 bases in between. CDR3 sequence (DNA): TGTGCCAGCAGCTTCCCTGTATCTGAAGCTTTCTTT. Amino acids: CASSFPVSEAFF.

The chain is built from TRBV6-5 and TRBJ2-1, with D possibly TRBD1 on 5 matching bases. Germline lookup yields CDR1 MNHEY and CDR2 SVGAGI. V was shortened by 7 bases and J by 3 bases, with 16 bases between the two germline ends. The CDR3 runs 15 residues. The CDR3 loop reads CASTPWAGNYNEQFF. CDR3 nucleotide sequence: TGTGCCAGCACCCCTTGGGCAGGGAACTACAATGAGCAGTTCTTC.

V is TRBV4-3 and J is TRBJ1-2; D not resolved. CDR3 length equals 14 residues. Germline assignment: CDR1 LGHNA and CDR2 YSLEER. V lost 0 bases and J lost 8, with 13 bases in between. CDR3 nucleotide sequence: TGCGCCAGCAGCCAAGATAGAGAGCCTATAGGCTACACCTTC. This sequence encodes CASSQDREPIGYTF.

CDR3 nucleotide sequence: TGTGCCAGCAGCGTAGCGGAGAGCTCCTACAATGAGCAGTTCTTC. Translation: CASSVAESSYNEQFF. The chain employs TRBV2 and TRBJ2-1; a possible D gene is TRBD2 (6 bases). Per germline, CDR1 SNHLY and CDR2 FYNNEI. The ends were cut back, 6 bases at V and 0 bases at J, with 12 bases in the middle. The CDR3 has 15 amino acids.

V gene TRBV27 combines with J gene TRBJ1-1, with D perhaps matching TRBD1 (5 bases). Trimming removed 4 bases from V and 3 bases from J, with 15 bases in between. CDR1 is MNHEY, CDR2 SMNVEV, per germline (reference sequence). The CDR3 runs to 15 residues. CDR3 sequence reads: CASSSAGRPDTEAFF. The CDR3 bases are TGTGCCAGCAGTTCCGCGGGACGGCCGGACACTGAAGCTTTCTTT.

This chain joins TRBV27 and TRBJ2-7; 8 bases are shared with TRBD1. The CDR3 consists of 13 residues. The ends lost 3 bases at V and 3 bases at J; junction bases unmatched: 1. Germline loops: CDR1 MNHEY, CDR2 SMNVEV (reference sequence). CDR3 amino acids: CASSFTGGYEQYF. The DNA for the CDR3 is TGTGCCAGCAGTTTTACAGGGGGCTACGAGCAGTACTTC.

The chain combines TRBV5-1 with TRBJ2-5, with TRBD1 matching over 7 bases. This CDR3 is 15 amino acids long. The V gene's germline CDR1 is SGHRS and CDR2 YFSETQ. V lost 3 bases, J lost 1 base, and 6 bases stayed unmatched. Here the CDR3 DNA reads TGCGCCAGCAGCTCACGAACAGGGGCCCAAGAGACCCAGTACTTC. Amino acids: CASSSRTGAQETQYF.